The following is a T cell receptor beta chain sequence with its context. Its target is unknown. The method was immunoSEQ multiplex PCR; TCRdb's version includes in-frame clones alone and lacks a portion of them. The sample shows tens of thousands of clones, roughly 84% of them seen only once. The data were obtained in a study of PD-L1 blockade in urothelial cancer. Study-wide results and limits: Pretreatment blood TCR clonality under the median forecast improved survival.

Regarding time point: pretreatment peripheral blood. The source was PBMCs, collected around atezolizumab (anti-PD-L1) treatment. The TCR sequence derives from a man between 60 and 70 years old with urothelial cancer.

The CDR3 loop reads CASSTTGGPLWEQFF. The CDR3 DNA reads TGTGCCAGCAGTACCACAGGGGGCCCCCTTTGGGAGCAGTTCTTC. The genes are TRBV27 and TRBJ2-1; 9 bases are shared with TRBD1. Germline V lookup: CDR1 MNHEY, CDR2 SMNVEV (reference sequence). This CDR3 comprises 15 residues. Trimming took 5 bases from V and 10 from J; bases not matched to a gene: 12.